The clone carrying this TCR beta chain was observed a handful of times. This record belongs to a study of shared clonotypes between healthy human individuals. Only Caucasian adults living in Nashville, Tennessee served as donors. Several immunoSEQ plates received, in even portions, the genomic DNA of each subset. Some clones are missing from TCRdb's copy, which holds only in-frame ones; the method was immunoSEQ multiplex PCR. The sample lists about 510,000 clones, 90% to 96% occurring once. The CDR3 totals 13 residues. The V end lost 1 base, the J end lost 1 base, and 7 bases lay between the germline ends. From germline, CDR1 is SQVTM and CDR2 ANQGSEA.

The sample consisted of naive CD4+ T cells sorted from blood. Subset in this sample: CD45RA+ positively selected. This chain connects TRBV29-1 to TRBJ2-5; D gene uncertain. The sequence was collected from a woman aged 25-40 years in good health. The CDR3 here is CSVEVDTQETQYF. The CDR3, as DNA: TGCAGCGTTGAAGTAGACACCCAAGAGACCCAGTACTTC.